One and the same sample provided the 19 T cell receptor beta chains below, sequenced in a study of T cell clones after liver transplantation. Only in-frame clones appear in the TCRdb table, and some are missing; sequencing was by immunoSEQ multiplex PCR. The sample lists roughly 120,000 clones; around nine tenths were seen once. The sample here was CD4+ T cells from blood, taken 12 months after liver transplant. These receptors all come from a human patient who received a liver transplant. Part of the T cells may come from the graft donor.

This chain uses TRBV28 with TRBJ2-4; D gene ambiguous. CDR1 and CDR2 (germline): MDHEN, SYDVKM. The V and J ends lost 3 bases and 0 bases respectively, with 6 bases between them. This CDR3 has 14 residues. The CDR3 DNA is TGTGCCAGCAGTTTTGGTTTAGCCAAAAACATTCAGTACTTC. This encodes CASSFGLAKNIQYF.

This chain connects TRBV20-1 to TRBJ2-5; D is ambiguous. V dropped 7 bases and J dropped 4 bases, with 7 bases sitting between them. In germline, CDR1 is DFQATT, CDR2 SNEGSKA (reference sequence). This CDR3 has 10 amino acids. Written as DNA, the CDR3 is TGCAGTGGAGGTAGAGAGACCCAGTACTTC. This sequence encodes CSGGRETQYF.

This rearrangement joins TRBV19 to TRBJ1-4; 7 bases align to TRBD1. Germline V gives CDR1 LNHDA, CDR2 SQIVND (reference sequence). CDR3 length equals 16 residues. Trimming cost V 6 bases and J 5 bases; bases outside gene matches: 12. The CDR3 DNA follows: TGTGCCAGTAGCTTGCATTTACAGGGGATAAATGAAAAACTGTTTTTT. Amino acids: CASSLHLQGINEKLFF.

This clone was observed once. The chain recombines TRBV7-9 with TRBJ2-1; 8 bases fit TRBD2. Trimming cost V 5 bases and J 4 bases; bases outside gene matches: 7. Germline-derived CDR1 and CDR2 are SEHNR and FQNEAQ (reference sequence). CDR3 length equals 15 residues. The chain's CDR3 is CASSGSSGSYNEQFF. In nucleotides, the CDR3 is TGTGCCAGCAGCGGCTCTAGCGGGTCGTACAATGAGCAGTTCTTC.

This rearrangement joins TRBV5-1 to TRBJ2-5, with D perhaps matching TRBD2 (5 bases). V was clipped by 3 bases and J by 1 base, with 19 bases between them. The CDR3 covers 17 residues. Per the germline V gene, CDR1 is SGHRS and CDR2 is YFSETQ. The CDR3 nucleotides read TGCGCCAGCAGCTCCCTGGGAGACCCTAGCTTCCAAGAGACCCAGTACTTC. This translates into CASSSLGDPSFQETQYF.

The gene calls are TRBV19 and TRBJ1-2; D gene uncertain. Trimming removed 4 bases at V and 8 bases at J, with 17 bases between. Per the germline V gene, CDR1 is LNHDA and CDR2 is SQIVND (reference sequence). This CDR3 has 14 residues. CDR3 protein: CASSTKGWTKGYTF. The CDR3 DNA sequence: TGTGCCAGTAGTACCAAAGGGTGGACGAAGGGCTACACCTTC.

The chain recombines TRBV5-1 with TRBJ1-1; 9 bases fit TRBD1. The V and J ends lost 3 bases and 4 bases, in that order; junction bases with no gene match: 7. Looked up from germline, CDR1 is SGHRS and CDR2 is YFSETQ. The CDR3 extends over 15 amino acids. This CDR3 is CASSSGGQGGTEAFF. The CDR3 DNA follows: TGCGCCAGCAGCTCGGGGGGACAGGGAGGCACTGAAGCTTTCTTT.

This clone qualifies as medium-sized. J is TRBJ1-2 and V is TRBV27; D is unclear. CDR1 is MNHEY and CDR2 is SMNVEV in the germline V gene (reference sequence). The CDR3 has 12 residues. The germline V and J ends were trimmed by 4 bases and 8 bases, with 11 bases remaining between them. The CDR3 protein is CASSSLSGGYTF. In DNA form, the CDR3 reads TGTGCCAGCAGTTCCCTCTCGGGGGGCTACACCTTC.

V and J are TRBV7-9 and TRBJ1-3; D remains ambiguous. This CDR3 has 14 amino acids. Per the germline V gene, CDR1 is SEHNR and CDR2 is FQNEAQ (reference sequence). Trimming took off 5 bases at V and 0 bases at J, with 8 bases between the two ends. The CDR3 DNA reads TGTGCCAGCAGCCGAGCGGGCTCTGGAAACACCATATATTTT. This sequence encodes CASSRAGSGNTIYF.

V gene TRBV2 combines with J gene TRBJ1-2, with 8 bases identical to TRBD1. Germline CDR1 is SNHLY and CDR2 is FYNNEI. J gave up 5 bases and V 7 bases, and 9 bases lay outside the gene matches. The length of the CDR3 is 14 residues. The CDR3 here is CASTLTGGGYGYTF. The DNA of the CDR3 is TGTGCCAGCACGCTTACAGGGGGAGGGTATGGCTACACCTTC.

The genes are TRBV10-3 and TRBJ1-3; no firm D call. Trimming cost V 6 bases and J 0 bases, with 15 bases left between them. In germline, CDR1 is ENHRY, CDR2 SYGVKD. This CDR3 has 16 amino acids. CDR3 sequence reads: CAISRETDLSGNTIYF. Written as DNA, the CDR3 is TGTGCCATCAGCCGAGAGACGGACCTCTCTGGAAACACCATATATTTT.

This sequence joins TRBV6-1 and TRBJ1-3, with TRBD1 as a possible D gene (6 bases). Trimming removed 1 base at V and 0 bases at J, with 13 bases between. CDR3 length equals 17 residues. Germline CDR1 is MNHNS and CDR2 is SASEGT. The CDR3 DNA reads TGTGCCAGCAGTGAAGGGTCAGGGGACCGCTCTGGAAACACCATATATTTT. Encoded protein: CASSEGSGDRSGNTIYF.

The chain has TRBV2 and TRBJ2-1, with 13 bases fitting TRBD2. The CDR3 extends over 16 amino acids. Germline V gene sequence: CDR1 SNHLY, CDR2 FYNNEI. J was trimmed by 3 bases and V by 5 bases; bases with no gene match: 4. The CDR3, as DNA: TGTGCCAGCAGTTTCCGGACTAGCGGGGGCTACAATGAGCAGTTCTTC. Amino acids: CASSFRTSGGYNEQFF. Full variable domain (outside the CDR3, taken from reference TRBV2 and TRBJ2-1): EPEVTQTPSHQVTQMGQEVILRCVPISNHLYFYWYRQILGQKVEFLVSFYNNEISEKSEIFDDQFSVERPDGSNFTLKIRSTKLEDSAMYFCASSFRTSGGYNEQFFGPGTRLTVL.

The genes are TRBV10-2 and TRBJ2-7, with unresolved D. V was shortened by 6 bases and J by 3 bases, with 9 bases between the two germline ends. This CDR3 contains 12 residues. Germline lookup yields CDR1 WSHSY and CDR2 SAAADI. CDR3 nucleotide sequence: TGCGCCAGCAGCACGGACGGCTACGAGCAGTACTTC. It specifies CASSTDGYEQYF.

J is TRBJ1-4 and V is TRBV6-5, with a weak D call TRBD1 (5 bases). The V and J ends lost 6 bases and 2 bases respectively, with 13 bases between them. The length of the CDR3 is 15 residues. Germline CDR1 and CDR2: MNHEY and SVGAGI. The CDR3 sequence is CASSLDWGTNEKLFF. The CDR3 DNA is TGTGCCAGCAGCCTAGACTGGGGCACTAATGAAAAACTGTTTTTT.

This chain connects TRBV2 to TRBJ1-2, with 7 bases lining up with TRBD1. Unmatched junction bases numbered 0, after V lost 6 bases and J lost 2 bases. CDR3 length equals 12 residues. Looked up from germline, CDR1 is SNHLY and CDR2 is FYNNEI. CDR3 DNA sequence: TGTGCCAGCAGGGGACAGAACTATGGCTACACCTTC. Translating it yields CASRGQNYGYTF.

The genes are TRBV19 and TRBJ2-1; TRBD2 matches at 9 bases. The CDR3 totals 17 residues. V shed 3 bases and J 9 bases; nucleotides not matched to a gene: 15. The germline CDR1 and CDR2 sequences are LNHDA and SQIVND (reference sequence). CDR3 sequence (DNA): TGTGCCAGTAGTATTGGCGGGAGGGCTTTTCTTTCCAGTGAGCAGTTCTTC. It encodes CASSIGGRAFLSSEQFF.

The J gene is TRBJ2-7, the V gene TRBV20-1; D is unclear. The CDR3 sequence is 11 residues long. The germline V gene encodes CDR1 DFQATT and CDR2 SNEGSKA (reference sequence). The V end lost 4 bases, the J end lost 3 bases, and 7 bases lay between the germline ends. This chain's CDR3 is CSAKGLYEQYF. CDR3 coding DNA: TGCAGTGCTAAAGGCCTCTACGAGCAGTACTTC.

The chain employs TRBV4-3 and TRBJ2-7; 12 nucleotides match TRBD1. Losses at the gene ends were 3 bases for V and 2 bases for J; bases not matched to a gene: 11. The V gene's germline CDR1 is LGHNA and CDR2 YSLEER. CDR3 length: 18 residues. The CDR3 sequence: CASSQGQGAGSGPYEQYF. CDR3 nucleotide sequence: TGCGCCAGCAGCCAGGGACAGGGGGCCGGGAGTGGGCCCTACGAGCAGTACTTC.